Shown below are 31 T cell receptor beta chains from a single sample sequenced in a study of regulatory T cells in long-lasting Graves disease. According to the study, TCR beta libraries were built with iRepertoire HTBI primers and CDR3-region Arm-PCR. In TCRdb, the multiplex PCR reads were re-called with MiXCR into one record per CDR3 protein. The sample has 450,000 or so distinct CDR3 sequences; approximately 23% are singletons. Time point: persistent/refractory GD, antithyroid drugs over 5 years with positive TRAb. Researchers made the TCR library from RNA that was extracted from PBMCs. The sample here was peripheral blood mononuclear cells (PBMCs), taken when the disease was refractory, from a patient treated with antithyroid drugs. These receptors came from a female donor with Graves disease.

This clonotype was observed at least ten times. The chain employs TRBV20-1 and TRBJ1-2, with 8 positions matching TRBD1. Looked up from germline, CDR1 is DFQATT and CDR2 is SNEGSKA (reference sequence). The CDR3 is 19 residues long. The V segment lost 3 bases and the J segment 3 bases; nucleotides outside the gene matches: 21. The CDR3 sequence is CSASWYRSPWTGRDYGYTF. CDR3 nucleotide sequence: TGCAGTGCTAGTTGGTACCGGTCACCGTGGACAGGGAGAGACTATGGCTACACCTTC.

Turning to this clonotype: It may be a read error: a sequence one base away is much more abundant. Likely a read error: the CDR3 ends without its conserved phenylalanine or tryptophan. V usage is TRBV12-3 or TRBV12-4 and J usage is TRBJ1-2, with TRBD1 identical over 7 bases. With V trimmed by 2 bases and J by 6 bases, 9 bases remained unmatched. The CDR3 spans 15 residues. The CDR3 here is CASSLTTGKGNGYTI. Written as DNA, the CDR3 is TGTGCCAGCAGTTTAACGACAGGGAAAGGAAATGGCTACACCATC.

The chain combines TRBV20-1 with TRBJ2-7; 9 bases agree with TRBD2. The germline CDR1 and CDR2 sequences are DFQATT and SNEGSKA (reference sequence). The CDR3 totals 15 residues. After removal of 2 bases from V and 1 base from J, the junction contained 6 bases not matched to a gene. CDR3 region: CSARPGAGGSYEQYF. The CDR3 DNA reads TGCAGTGCTAGACCGGGGGCGGGAGGGTCCTACGAGCAGTACTTC.

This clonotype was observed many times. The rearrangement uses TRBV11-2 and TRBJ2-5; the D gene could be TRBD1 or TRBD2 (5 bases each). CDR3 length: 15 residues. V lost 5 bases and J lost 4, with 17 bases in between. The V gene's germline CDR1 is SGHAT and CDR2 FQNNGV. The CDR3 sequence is CASSRFGAGLETQYF. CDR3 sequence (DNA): TGTGCCAGCAGCCGTTTCGGGGCAGGACTAGAGACCCAGTACTTC.

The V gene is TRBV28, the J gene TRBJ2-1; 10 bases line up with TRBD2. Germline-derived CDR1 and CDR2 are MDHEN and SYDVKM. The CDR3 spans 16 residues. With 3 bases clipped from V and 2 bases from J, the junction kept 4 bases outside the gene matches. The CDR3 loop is CASSFRLAGAYNEQFF. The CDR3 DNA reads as TGTGCCAGCAGTTTTCGTCTAGCGGGGGCCTACAATGAGCAGTTCTTC.

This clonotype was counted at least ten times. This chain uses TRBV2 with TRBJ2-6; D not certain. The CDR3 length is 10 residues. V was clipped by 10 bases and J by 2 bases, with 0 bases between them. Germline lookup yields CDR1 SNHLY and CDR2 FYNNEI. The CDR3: CATGANVLTF. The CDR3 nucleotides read TGTGCCACTGGGGCCAACGTCCTGACTTTC.

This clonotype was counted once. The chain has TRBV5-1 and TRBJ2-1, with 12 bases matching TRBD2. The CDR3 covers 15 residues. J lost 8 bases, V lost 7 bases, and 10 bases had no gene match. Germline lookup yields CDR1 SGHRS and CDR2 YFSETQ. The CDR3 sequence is CASRPGLAGGDEQFF. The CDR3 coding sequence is TGCGCCAGCCGCCCAGGGCTAGCGGGGGGGGATGAGCAGTTCTTC.

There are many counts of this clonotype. Here the CDR3 DNA reads TGCAGTGCTAGGCTCGGGACAGAAGATGAAAAACTGTTTTTT. Amino acids: CSARLGTEDEKLFF. The rearrangement links TRBV20-1 to TRBJ1-4; TRBD1 aligns across 7 bases. Germline V gives CDR1 DFQATT, CDR2 SNEGSKA (reference sequence). This CDR3 is 14 amino acids long. The trim removed 3 bases at V and 6 bases at J, leaving 7 bases unmatched.

The CDR3 DNA is TGTGCCAGCAGCCATATCTCGGACTACCAGAGCTCCTACAATGAGCAGTTCTTC. It translates to CASSHISDYQSSYNEQFF. This rearrangement joins TRBV28 to TRBJ2-1; D is perhaps TRBD2 (6 bases). Trimming took 6 bases from V and 0 from J, leaving 21 bases between them. The CDR3 has 18 residues. CDR1 MDHEN and CDR2 SYDVKM come from the germline V gene.

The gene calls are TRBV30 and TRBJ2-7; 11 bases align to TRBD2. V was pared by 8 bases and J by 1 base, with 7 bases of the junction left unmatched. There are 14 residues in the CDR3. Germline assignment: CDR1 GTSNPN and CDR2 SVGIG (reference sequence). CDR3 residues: CAGTLAGGSYEQYF. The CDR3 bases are TGTGCCGGGACGCTAGCGGGGGGATCCTACGAGCAGTACTTC. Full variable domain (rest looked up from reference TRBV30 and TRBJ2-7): SQTIHQWPATLVQPVGSPLSLECTVEGTSNPNLYWYRQAAGRGLQLLFYSVGIGQISSEVPQNLSASRPQDRQFILSSKKLLLSDSGFYLCAGTLAGGSYEQYFGPGTRLTVT.

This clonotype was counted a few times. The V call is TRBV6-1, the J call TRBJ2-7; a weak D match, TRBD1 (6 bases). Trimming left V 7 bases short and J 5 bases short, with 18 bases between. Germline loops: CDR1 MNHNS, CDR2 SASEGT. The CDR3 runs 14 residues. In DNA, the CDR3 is TGTGCCAGCACCGAAACCCACAGGGCCCACGAGCAGTACTTC. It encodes CASTETHRAHEQYF.

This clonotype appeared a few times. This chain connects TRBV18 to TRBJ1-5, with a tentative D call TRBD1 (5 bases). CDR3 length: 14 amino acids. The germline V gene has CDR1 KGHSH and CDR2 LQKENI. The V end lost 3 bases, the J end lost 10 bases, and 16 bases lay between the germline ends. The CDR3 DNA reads TGTGCCAGCTCACCCCTAGACTCGACAGATCCCCAGCATTTT. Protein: CASSPLDSTDPQHF.

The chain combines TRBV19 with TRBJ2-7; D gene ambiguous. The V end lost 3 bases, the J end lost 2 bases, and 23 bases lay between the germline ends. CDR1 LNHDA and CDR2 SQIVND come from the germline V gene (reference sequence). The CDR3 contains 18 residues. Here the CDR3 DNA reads TGTGCCAGTAGTATTGATCTCCTGCAACAGACAACTACCTACGAGCAGTACTTC. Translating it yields CASSIDLLQQTTTYEQYF.

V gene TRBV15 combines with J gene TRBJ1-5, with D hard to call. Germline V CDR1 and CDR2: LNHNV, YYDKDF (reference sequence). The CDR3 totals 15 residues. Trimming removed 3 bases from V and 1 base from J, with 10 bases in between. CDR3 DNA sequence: TGTGCCACCAGCAGGGGAGGGATGAGCAATCAGCCCCAGCATTTT. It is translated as CATSRGGMSNQPQHF.

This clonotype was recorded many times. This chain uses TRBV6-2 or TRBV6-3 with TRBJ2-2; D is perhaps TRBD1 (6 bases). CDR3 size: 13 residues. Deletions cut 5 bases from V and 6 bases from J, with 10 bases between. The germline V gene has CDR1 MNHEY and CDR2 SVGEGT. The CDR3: CASSLEGAGELFF. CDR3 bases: TGTGCCAGCAGTCTTGAGGGGGCCGGGGAGCTGTTTTTT.

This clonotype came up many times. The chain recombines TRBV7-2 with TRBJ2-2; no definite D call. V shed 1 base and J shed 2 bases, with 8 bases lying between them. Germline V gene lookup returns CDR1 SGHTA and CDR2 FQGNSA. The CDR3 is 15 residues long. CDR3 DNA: TGTGCCAGCAGCTTAGACGCCTTTAACACCGGGGAGCTGTTTTTT. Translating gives CASSLDAFNTGELFF.

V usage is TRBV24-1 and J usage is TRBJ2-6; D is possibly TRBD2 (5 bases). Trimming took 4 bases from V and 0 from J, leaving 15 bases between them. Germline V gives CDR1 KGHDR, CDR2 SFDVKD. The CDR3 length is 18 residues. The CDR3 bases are TGTGCCACCAGTGACGCCGCAATCGGAGGCTCTGGGGCCAACGTCCTGACTTTC. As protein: CATSDAAIGGSGANVLTF.

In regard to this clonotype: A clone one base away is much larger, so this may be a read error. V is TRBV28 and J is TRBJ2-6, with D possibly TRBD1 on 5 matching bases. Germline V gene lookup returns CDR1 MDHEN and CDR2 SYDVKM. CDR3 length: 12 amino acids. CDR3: CASNTGANVLSF. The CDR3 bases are TGTGCCAGCAATACTGGGGCCAACGTCCTGTCTTTC.

The DNA for the CDR3 is TGTGCCAGCAGCCTAATCGACGGGACTAAAGAGACCCAGTACTTC. This gives the protein CASSLIDGTKETQYF. The J gene is TRBJ2-5, the V gene TRBV7-3; 7 bases fit TRBD2. Trimming at V came to 5 bases and at J to 3 bases, leaving 9 bases not matched to a gene. This CDR3 is built from 15 residues. Germline CDR1 and CDR2: SGHTA and FQGTGA.

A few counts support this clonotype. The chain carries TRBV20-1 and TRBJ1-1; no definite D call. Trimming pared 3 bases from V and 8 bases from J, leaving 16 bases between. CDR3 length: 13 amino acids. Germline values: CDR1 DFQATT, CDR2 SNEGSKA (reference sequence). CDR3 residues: CSARGPGEAEAFF. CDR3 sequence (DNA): TGCAGTGCTAGGGGCCCAGGAGAAGCCGAAGCTTTCTTT.

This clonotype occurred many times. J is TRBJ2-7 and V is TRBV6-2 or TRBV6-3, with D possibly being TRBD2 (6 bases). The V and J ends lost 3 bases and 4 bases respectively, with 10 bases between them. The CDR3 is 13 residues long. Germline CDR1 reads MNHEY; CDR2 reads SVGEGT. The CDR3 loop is CASSYTGEYEQYF. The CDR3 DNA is TGTGCCAGCAGTTATACGGGGGAATACGAGCAGTACTTC.

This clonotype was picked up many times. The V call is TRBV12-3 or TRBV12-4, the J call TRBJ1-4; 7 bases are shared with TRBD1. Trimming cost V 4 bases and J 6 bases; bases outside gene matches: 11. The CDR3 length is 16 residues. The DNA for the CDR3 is TGTGCCAGCAGTTCCCCATGGACAGGCTACGATGAAAAACTGTTTTTT. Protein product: CASSSPWTGYDEKLFF.

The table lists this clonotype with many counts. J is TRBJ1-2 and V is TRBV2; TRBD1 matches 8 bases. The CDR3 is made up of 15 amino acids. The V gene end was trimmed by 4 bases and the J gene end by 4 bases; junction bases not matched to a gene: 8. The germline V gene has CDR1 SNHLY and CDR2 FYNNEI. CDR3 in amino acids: CASSAGGTTFYGYTF. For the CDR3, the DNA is TGTGCCAGCAGTGCAGGGGGCACCACTTTCTATGGCTACACCTTC.

CDR3 nucleotide sequence: TGTGCCTGGAGTTCCGACAGGGCTCAGCCCCAGCATTTT. Its translation is CAWSSDRAQPQHF. This chain uses TRBV30 with TRBJ1-5; 7 positions agree with TRBD1. Unmatched junction bases numbered 4, after V lost 2 bases and J lost 6 bases. Germline CDR1 reads GTSNPN; CDR2 reads SVGIG (reference sequence). The CDR3 has 13 amino acids.

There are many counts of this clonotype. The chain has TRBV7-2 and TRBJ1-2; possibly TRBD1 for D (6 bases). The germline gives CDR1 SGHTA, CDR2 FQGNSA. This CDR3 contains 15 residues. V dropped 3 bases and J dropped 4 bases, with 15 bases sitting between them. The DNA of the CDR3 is TGTGCCAGCAGCTTGCCGGGACAAGCTATCTATGGCTACACCTTC. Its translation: CASSLPGQAIYGYTF.

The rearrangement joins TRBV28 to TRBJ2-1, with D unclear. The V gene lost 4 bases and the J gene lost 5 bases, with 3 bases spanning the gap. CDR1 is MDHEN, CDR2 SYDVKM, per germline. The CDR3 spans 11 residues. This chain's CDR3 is CASSSNNEQFF. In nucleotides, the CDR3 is TGTGCCAGCAGTTCGAACAATGAGCAGTTCTTC.

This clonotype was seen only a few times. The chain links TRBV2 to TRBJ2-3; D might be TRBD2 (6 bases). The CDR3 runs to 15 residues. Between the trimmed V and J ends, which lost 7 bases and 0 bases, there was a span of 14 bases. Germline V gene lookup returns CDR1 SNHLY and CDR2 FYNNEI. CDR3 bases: TGTGCCAGCACCTTAGGAGGGGACAGCACAGATACGCAGTATTTT. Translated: CASTLGGDSTDTQYF.

The CDR3 loop is CASSLGQGRSGELFF. CDR3 in DNA: TGTGCCAGCAGCTTGGGACAGGGACGTTCCGGGGAGCTGTTTTTT. V gene TRBV28 combines with J gene TRBJ2-2, with 9 bases matching TRBD1. The CDR3 is 15 residues long. V trimming: 6 bases; J trimming: 6 bases; junction bases outside the gene matches: 8. Germline V gene sequence: CDR1 MDHEN, CDR2 SYDVKM.

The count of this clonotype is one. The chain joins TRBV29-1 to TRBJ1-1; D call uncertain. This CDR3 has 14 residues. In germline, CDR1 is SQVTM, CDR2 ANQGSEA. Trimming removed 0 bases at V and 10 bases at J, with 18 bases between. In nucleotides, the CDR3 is TGCAGCGTTGAAGATAGGTTCCCCGACTTCGCAGCTTTCTTT. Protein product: CSVEDRFPDFAAFF.

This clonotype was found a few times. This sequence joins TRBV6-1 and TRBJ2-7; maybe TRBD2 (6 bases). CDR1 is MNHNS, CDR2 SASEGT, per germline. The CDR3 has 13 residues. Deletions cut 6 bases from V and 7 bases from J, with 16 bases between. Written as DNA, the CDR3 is TGTGCCAGCAGCATAAATTCAGGGAGGGAGCAGTACTTC. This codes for CASSINSGREQYF.

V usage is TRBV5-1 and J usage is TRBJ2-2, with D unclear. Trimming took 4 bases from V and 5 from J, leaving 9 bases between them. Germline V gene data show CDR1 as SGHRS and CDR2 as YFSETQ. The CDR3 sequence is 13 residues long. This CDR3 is CASSAQRTGELFF. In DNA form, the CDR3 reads TGCGCCAGCAGCGCACAGAGGACCGGGGAGCTGTTTTTT.